The 10 T cell receptor beta chains below come from one sample, sequenced in a study of blood T cell repertoires in COVID-19. Only in-frame clones appear in the TCRdb table, and some are missing; sequencing was by immunoSEQ multiplex PCR. The table includes about 380,000 clones, around 89% detected once. The sample consisted of peripheral blood. Receptor source: a man aged 40-50 years with acute or convalescent COVID-19.

The V and J genes are TRBV23-1 and TRBJ1-6; D unresolved. TRBV23-1 has ORF status, its function being uncertain. V lost 7 bases to trimming and J lost 5 bases, with 15 bases between them. The CDR3 length is 15 residues. In nucleotides, the CDR3 is TGCGCCAGCAATATCAGGACGGGGAATAATTCACCCCTCCACTTT. Translating gives CASNIRTGNNSPLHF.

The genes are TRBV5-4 and TRBJ1-2, with 7 nucleotides matching TRBD1. The CDR3 length is 14 residues. V lost 5 bases to trimming and J lost 2 bases; unmatched junction nucleotides: 6. Germline V gene data show CDR1 as SGHNT and CDR2 as YYREEE (reference sequence). The CDR3 region has the DNA TGTGCCAGCAGGGGGGGACAGTCCAACTATGGCTACACCTTC. Its protein product is CASRGGQSNYGYTF.

The CDR3 sequence: CASSLIQGKGNQPQHF. DNA for the CDR3: TGCGCCAGCAGCTTGATACAGGGAAAGGGAAATCAGCCCCAGCATTTT. V usage is TRBV5-1 and J usage is TRBJ1-5, with D perhaps TRBD1 (6 bases). CDR1 SGHRS and CDR2 YFSETQ come from the germline V gene. V gave up 1 base and J gave up 4 bases, with 15 bases separating them. This CDR3 spans 16 amino acids.

The V and J genes are TRBV5-6 and TRBJ1-1; D ambiguous. The CDR3 consists of 13 residues. Trimming took 2 bases from V and 5 from J, leaving 10 bases between them. Germline V gene sequence: CDR1 SGHDT, CDR2 YYEEEE. The CDR3 is CASSLYSTTEAFF. Written as DNA, the CDR3 is TGTGCCAGCAGCTTATACAGTACGACTGAAGCTTTCTTT.

The chain employs TRBV12-3 or TRBV12-4 and TRBJ1-1, with D possibly being TRBD1 (5 bases). The ends were cut back, 4 bases at V and 7 bases at J, with 13 bases in the middle. The CDR3 contains 13 residues. CDR3 nucleotide sequence: TGTGCCAGCAGTTCCGGACACATCCATGAAGCTTTCTTT. This translates into CASSSGHIHEAFF.

This chain links TRBV28 with TRBJ1-1, with TRBD1 as a possible D gene (5 bases). Per the germline V gene, CDR1 is MDHEN and CDR2 is SYDVKM. V was clipped by 3 bases and J by 4 bases, with 12 bases between them. The CDR3 sequence is 14 residues long. The CDR3 spells CASSLGQGGTEAFF. Written as DNA, the CDR3 is TGTGCCAGCAGTTTGGGGCAGGGTGGCACTGAAGCTTTCTTT.

V is TRBV9 and J is TRBJ2-2; the match to TRBD1 covers 7 bases. The CDR3 runs to 16 residues. V was pared by 3 bases and J by 0 bases, with 5 bases of the junction left unmatched. The germline V gene encodes CDR1 SGDLS and CDR2 YYNGEE. CDR3 region: CASSATGAPNTGELFF. The CDR3, as DNA: TGTGCCAGCAGCGCTACAGGGGCGCCGAACACCGGGGAGCTGTTTTTT.

The chain joins TRBV29-1 to TRBJ2-2; 9 bases are shared with TRBD1. CDR1 is SQVTM, CDR2 ANQGSEA, per germline. J gave up 3 bases and V 4 bases, and 15 bases lay outside the gene matches. This CDR3 is built from 18 residues. The CDR3 DNA is TGCAGCGTTGTAGGGGACAGGGACATTATAGGGGACACCGGGGAGCTGTTTTTT. Protein product: CSVVGDRDIIGDTGELFF.

The chain recombines TRBV28 with TRBJ1-3; D is ambiguous. The CDR3 length is 15 residues. Trimming pared 8 bases from V and 0 bases from J, leaving 14 bases between. Germline CDR1 MDHEN, CDR2 SYDVKM. DNA for the CDR3: TGTGCCAGCGGGAGGGTTATTTACTCTGGAAACACCATATATTTT. Amino acid sequence: CASGRVIYSGNTIYF.

This rearrangement joins TRBV28 to TRBJ1-5; TRBD1 matches 8 bases. V dropped 8 bases and J dropped 5; count of bases not matched to a gene: 11. The CDR3 loop spans 15 amino acids. Germline V gene sequence: CDR1 MDHEN, CDR2 SYDVKM. The CDR3, as DNA: TGTGCCAGCTACACCAGCGGCAGGGGGCATCAGCCCCAGCATTTT. It is translated as CASYTSGRGHQPQHF.